This T cell receptor beta chain was documented in a study of ipilimumab plus nivolumab after autologous stem cell transplantation. The germline V gene encodes CDR1 SGHAT and CDR2 FQNNGV. Trimming removed 5 bases from V and 5 bases from J, with 16 bases in between. The CDR3 is 14 amino acids. Checkpoint therapy with ipilimumab 1 mg/kg began 14 to 28 days after transplant. Through week 26, nivolumab 3 mg/kg IV was given weeks 1, 4, 7, 10, then biweekly. Assay: immunoSEQ multiplex PCR; the TCRdb copy retains only in-frame clones and omits some. The sample holds about 40,000 clones, around 92% seen once. The chain recombines TRBV11-2 with TRBJ2-7, with D perhaps TRBD2 (6 bases). The sequence was collected from a male donor with multiple myeloma. The material sequenced was PBMCs, taken in a trial of ipilimumab plus nivolumab as post-transplant consolidation. Written as DNA, the CDR3 is TGTGCCAGCAGCATATTCGGAGGGCCCCACGAGCAGTACTTC. Translated, it gives CASSIFGGPHEQYF.